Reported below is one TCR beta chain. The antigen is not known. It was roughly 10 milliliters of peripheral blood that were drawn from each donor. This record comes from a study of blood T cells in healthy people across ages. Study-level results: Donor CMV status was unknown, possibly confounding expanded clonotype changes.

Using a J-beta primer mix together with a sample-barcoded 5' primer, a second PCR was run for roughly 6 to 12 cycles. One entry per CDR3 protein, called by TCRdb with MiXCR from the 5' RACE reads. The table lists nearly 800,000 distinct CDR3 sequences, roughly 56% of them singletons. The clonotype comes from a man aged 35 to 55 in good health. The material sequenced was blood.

The CDR3 DNA reads as TGTGCCAGCATCTGGAAGGGTGGGAGCACAGATACGCAGTATTTT. This codes for CASIWKGGSTDTQYF. This sequence joins TRBV5-6 and TRBJ2-3; D not resolved. This CDR3 region has 15 residues. The germline V gene has CDR1 SGHDT and CDR2 YYEEEE. V lost 6 bases, J lost 0 bases, and 14 bases lay in between.